This T cell receptor (beta chain) came from a study of beta chain features in type 1 diabetes. Study observations and caveats: Researchers report that Type 1 diabetes patients had moderately but significantly shorter TCRB CDR3s across all four CD4+ subsets. Patients with type 1 diabetes showed fewer VDJ junction insertions and more deletions.

Points on this clone: Its antigen is undetermined.

V was trimmed by 1 base and J by 4 bases, leaving 10 bases between them. Germline lookup yields CDR1 SEHNR and CDR2 FQNEAQ (reference sequence). This CDR3 comprises 14 residues. Sequenced material consisted of expressed TCRB transcripts (all of the isolated RNA was reverse transcribed). Using immunoSEQ multiplex PCR, the repertoire was profiled, and TCRdb retains in-frame clones only, with some absent. The sample contains 600,000 to 700,000 clones, roughly 12% of which appear only once. The clonotype originates from a man aged 30-40 years with type 1 diabetes. The genes are TRBV7-9 and TRBJ1-1; no definite D call. The sample consisted of naive CD4+ T cells from blood. CDR3 amino acids: CASSLVASPTEAFF. DNA for the CDR3: TGTGCCAGCAGCTTAGTGGCTAGTCCCACTGAAGCTTTCTTT.